Listed here is a single T cell receptor (beta chain). The antigen remains unidentified. The data were taken from a study of OX40 agonist ivuxolimab in advanced cancers. Across the whole study: The dose-escalation group included hepatocellular carcinoma, melanoma, renal cell carcinoma and head and neck cancer.

Per germline, CDR1 SGHTA and CDR2 FQGNSA. The CDR3 is 17 amino acids. Trimming removed 1 base at V and 0 bases at J, with 13 bases between. Broader study findings: The average count of expanded clones was higher among CD8+ T cells than among CD4+.

Blood sampling was done at baseline, cycle 4 day 1, and cycle 7 day 1. Using immunoSEQ multiplex PCR, the repertoire was profiled, and TCRdb retains in-frame clones only, with some absent. Of tens of thousands of clones detected, 85% appear once; the ten largest clones hold roughly 0.8%. V gene TRBV7-2 combines with J gene TRBJ1-5, with D unclear. The source was CD4+ or CD8+ T cells sorted from blood, collected in a trial of the OX40 agonist ivuxolimab. The TCR originated in an adult with an advanced solid tumor such as melanoma, head and neck, liver or kidney cancer. CDR3 DNA: TGTGCCAGCAGCTTAGGGACGGGGAGGTATAGCAATCAGCCCCAGCATTTT. It specifies CASSLGTGRYSNQPQHF.